The 14 T cell receptor beta chains below come from one sample, sequenced in a study of shared clonotypes between healthy human individuals. Clones were read by immunoSEQ multiplex PCR, and TCRdb kept only the in-frame ones, dropping some. The table has about 1 million clones, about 80% seen once. The sample comprised memory CD4+ T cells sorted from blood. Subset specified: CD45RA-negative fraction. The receptor source for this set is a man younger than 35 in good health.

The CDR3 protein is CASSETPKPGGYTF. For the CDR3, the DNA is TGTGCCAGCAGTGAAACGCCGAAGCCCGGAGGCTACACCTTC. V is TRBV2 and J is TRBJ1-2; D call uncertain. CDR1 SNHLY and CDR2 FYNNEI come from the germline V gene. This CDR3 is built from 14 residues. V was shortened by 2 bases and J by 8 bases, with 15 bases between the two germline ends. The complete variable domain, with remaining parts taken from reference TRBV2 and TRBJ1-2, reads EPEVTQTPSHQVTQMGQEVILRCVPISNHLYFYWYRQILGQKVEFLVSFYNNEISEKSEIFDDQFSVERPDGSNFTLKIRSTKLEDSAMYFCASSETPKPGGYTFGSGTRLTVV.

Only a few counts were recorded for this clone. This rearrangement joins TRBV5-1 to TRBJ2-3; 12 nucleotides line up with TRBD2. CDR1 is SGHRS, CDR2 YFSETQ, per germline. With V trimmed by 4 bases and J by 5 bases, 5 bases remained unmatched. The CDR3 runs 15 residues. CDR3 in DNA: TGCGCCAGCAGCAAACTAGCGGGAGGAAGAGATACGCAGTATTTT. Encoded protein: CASSKLAGGRDTQYF.

The rearrangement joins TRBV5-4 to TRBJ1-2, with D possibly TRBD1 on 6 matching bases. CDR3 size: 14 residues. Trimming stripped 0 bases from V and 4 bases from J, with 10 bases between. Looked up from germline, CDR1 is SGHNT and CDR2 is YYREEE (reference sequence). CDR3 sequence reads: CASSLDGGSYGYTF. The CDR3 DNA sequence: TGTGCCAGCAGCTTGGATGGGGGCTCCTATGGCTACACCTTC.

In the case of this clone: This clone may be a read error of a much larger clone one base away. This sequence joins TRBV6-1 and TRBJ1-5; D gene ambiguous. The germline V and J ends were trimmed by 2 bases and 4 bases, with 6 bases remaining between them. Germline values: CDR1 MNHNS, CDR2 SASEGT. This CDR3 spans 13 amino acids. CDR3 nucleotide sequence: TGTGCCAGCAGTGAAAATAGGAATCAGCCCCAGCATTTT. This encodes CASSENRNQPQHF.

J is TRBJ2-5 and V is TRBV6-6; a possible D gene is TRBD2 (5 bases). Germline CDR1 and CDR2: MNHNY and SVGAGI (reference sequence). V gave up 10 bases and J gave up 5 bases, with 20 bases separating them. CDR3 size: 14 residues. DNA for the CDR3: TGTGCCACCCTAGGGAGTTCATCTAGGGAGACCCAGTACTTC. The encoded protein is CATLGSSSRETQYF.

This sequence joins TRBV7-8 and TRBJ2-1; tentatively, D is TRBD2 (5 bases). V was cut by 1 base and J by 8 bases, with 12 bases left in between. The length of the CDR3 is 14 residues. Germline V lookup: CDR1 SGHVS, CDR2 FQNEAQ. Here the CDR3 DNA reads TGTGCCAGCAGCTTAGACCCATCCGGGGATGAGCAGTTCTTC. Protein product: CASSLDPSGDEQFF.

The rearrangement joins TRBV19 to TRBJ1-4; D may be TRBD1 (6 bases). Germline-derived CDR1 and CDR2 are LNHDA and SQIVND (reference sequence). The CDR3 is made up of 13 amino acids. Trimming removed 5 bases at V and 6 bases at J, with 10 bases between. The CDR3 bases are TGTGCCAGTAGTTCACGACAGGATGAAAAACTGTTTTTT. Encoded protein: CASSSRQDEKLFF.

The V call is TRBV9, the J call TRBJ1-1; maybe TRBD1 (5 bases). This CDR3 has 14 residues. Trimming removed 5 bases from V and 0 bases from J, with 11 bases in between. Germline V CDR1 and CDR2: SGDLS, YYNGEE. The CDR3 DNA is TGTGCCAGCAGTCCGGGACTGATGAACACTGAAGCTTTCTTT. It is translated as CASSPGLMNTEAFF.

The rearrangement links TRBV6-6 to TRBJ2-2; TRBD2 might be the D (5 bases). The germline V gene has CDR1 MNHNY and CDR2 SVGAGI (reference sequence). V shed 6 bases and J shed 1 base, with 9 bases lying between them. This CDR3 spans 14 amino acids. CDR3 sequence reads: CASSPTRNTGELFF. The CDR3 DNA reads TGTGCCAGCAGCCCTACTAGGAACACCGGGGAGCTGTTTTTT.

This clone was recorded only once. This rearrangement joins TRBV2 to TRBJ1-2; 9 bases are shared with TRBD1. CDR1 is SNHLY, CDR2 FYNNEI, per germline. Trimming at V came to 3 bases and at J to 6 bases, leaving 5 bases not matched to a gene. The CDR3 totals 14 residues. The CDR3, as DNA: TGTGCCAGCAGTGATGGGACAGGGCCGAATGGCTACACCTTC. Translated: CASSDGTGPNGYTF.

As DNA, the CDR3 is TGTGCCAGCAGCAATAAACAGGGTTCCCCATCCTTTACCGGGGAGCTGTTTTTT. This gives the protein CASSNKQGSPSFTGELFF. V gene TRBV9 combines with J gene TRBJ2-2, with TRBD1 as a possible D gene (6 bases). This CDR3 spans 18 amino acids. V was clipped by 4 bases and J by 5 bases, with 24 bases between them. Germline V gene lookup returns CDR1 SGDLS and CDR2 YYNGEE. Full variable domain (rest looked up from reference TRBV9 and TRBJ2-2): DSGVTQTPKHLITATGQRVTLRCSPRSGDLSVYWYQQSLDQGLQFLIQYYNGEERAKGNILERFSAQQFPDLHSELNLSSLELGDSALYFCASSNKQGSPSFTGELFFGEGSRLTVL.

The rearrangement links TRBV29-1 to TRBJ2-3; 8 bases align to TRBD1. Trimming cost V 6 bases and J 5 bases; bases outside gene matches: 10. Per germline, CDR1 SQVTM and CDR2 ANQGSEA. CDR3 size: 14 residues. The CDR3 reads CSVPKTGVQDTQYF. CDR3 DNA: TGCAGCGTGCCGAAGACAGGGGTTCAAGATACGCAGTATTTT.

The chain combines TRBV11-3 with TRBJ2-1; D remains unclear. The CDR3 loop spans 13 amino acids. Germline V gives CDR1 SGHNT, CDR2 YENEEA. Trimming took 1 base from V and 6 from J, leaving 7 bases between them. The CDR3 loop reads CASSLGVFNEQFF. Written as DNA, the CDR3 is TGTGCCAGCAGCTTAGGGGTCTTCAATGAGCAGTTCTTC.

This chain connects TRBV18 to TRBJ2-1; 16 bases align to TRBD2. Germline CDR1 is KGHSH and CDR2 is LQKENI. With 6 bases clipped from V and 6 bases from J, the junction kept 14 bases outside the gene matches. The CDR3 contains 19 residues. The CDR3 spells CASSPLSPGLAGGPNEQFF. The DNA of the CDR3 is TGTGCCAGCTCCCCGTTGAGCCCGGGACTAGCGGGGGGGCCCAATGAGCAGTTCTTC.